Following are 30 T cell receptor beta chains from one sample sequenced in a study of T cells in Graves' hyperthyroidism and ophthalmopathy. The CDR3 regions of TCR beta were amplified from RNA transcripts. First-round RT-PCR with HTBI primers amplified the TCR CDR3 region. TCRdb re-derived calls from the multiplex PCR reads in MiXCR, one entry per CDR3 protein. The sample has under 350,000 distinct CDR3 sequences, around a quarter seen once. Sequenced input: blood. All receptors derive from a middle-aged man with Graves' hyperthyroidism that later progressed to Graves' ophthalmopathy.

The chain employs TRBV2 and TRBJ2-3; the match to TRBD2 covers 14 bases. The CDR3 is made up of 20 amino acids. Germline values: CDR1 SNHLY, CDR2 FYNNEI. Unmatched junction bases numbered 17, after V lost 3 bases and J lost 6 bases. CDR3 residues: CASSDRDKTGLAGVYDTQYF. The DNA of the CDR3 is TGTGCCAGCAGTGACCGGGACAAAACGGGACTAGCGGGAGTTTATGATACGCAGTATTTT.

This clonotype has a count of ten or more. This chain connects TRBV19 to TRBJ1-2; no firm D call. This CDR3 has 13 residues. The ends were cut back, 0 bases at V and 2 bases at J, with 4 bases in the middle. Looked up from germline, CDR1 is LNHDA and CDR2 is SQIVND (reference sequence). DNA of the CDR3: TGTGCCAGTAGTATAGATCCCAACTATGGCTACACCTTC. It translates to CASSIDPNYGYTF.

This clonotype was observed many times. The rearrangement links TRBV20-1 to TRBJ2-7; perhaps TRBD2 as D (5 bases). Trimming removed 6 bases from V and 2 bases from J, with 17 bases in between. This CDR3 is built from 14 residues. Germline V gene sequence: CDR1 DFQATT, CDR2 SNEGSKA (reference sequence). The CDR3 nucleotides are TGCAGTGCCCCCCTGAGGAGCGGAGCCTACGAGCAGTACTTC. Its translation: CSAPLRSGAYEQYF.

V usage is TRBV7-2 and J usage is TRBJ2-5; possible D gene TRBD2, 6 bases. The CDR3 sequence is 14 residues long. V was cut by 4 bases and J by 3 bases, with 12 bases left in between. The germline V gene has CDR1 SGHTA and CDR2 FQGNSA. DNA for the CDR3: TGTGCCAGCAGCTCGGCGGGACTTGAAGAGACCCAGTACTTC. Amino acids: CASSSAGLEETQYF.

The V call is TRBV29-1, the J call TRBJ1-1; D remains unclear. V lost 0 bases, J lost 1 base, and 3 bases lay in between. The CDR3 spans 12 residues. Germline assignment: CDR1 SQVTM and CDR2 ANQGSEA. The CDR3 reads CSVEDPNTEAFF. As DNA, the CDR3 is TGCAGCGTTGAAGACCCGAACACTGAAGCTTTCTTT.

This clonotype was picked up many times. This chain uses TRBV20-1 with TRBJ2-7; D may be TRBD2 (6 bases). V was trimmed by 3 bases and J by 2 bases, leaving 11 bases between them. The CDR3 contains 13 residues. Germline V gene lookup returns CDR1 DFQATT and CDR2 SNEGSKA (reference sequence). The CDR3 nucleotides read TGCAGTGCTAGGTCGGGGGAGCCCTACGAGCAGTACTTC. Its protein product is CSARSGEPYEQYF.

This clonotype was found many times. No DNA is shown, since the ends of the CDR3 on it are uncertain; the CDR3 is the one TCRdb lists. The V and J genes are TRBV24-1 and TRBJ2-4. Germline values: CDR1 KGHDR, CDR2 SFDVKD. The CDR3 comprises 13 residues, both ends counted. The CDR3 sequence: CATSVPGQNIQYF.

This clonotype was recorded many times. The chain is built from TRBV6-5 and TRBJ2-7, with 7 bases matching TRBD1. The germline V gene encodes CDR1 MNHEY and CDR2 SVGAGI. This CDR3 is 13 amino acids long. The V segment lost 2 bases and the J segment 4 bases; nucleotides outside the gene matches: 2. CDR3 DNA: TGTGCCAGCAGTTACAGACAGGGTTACGAGCAGTACTTC. Translating it yields CASSYRQGYEQYF.

The J gene is TRBJ2-7, the V gene TRBV20-1; D call uncertain. Germline V gene lookup returns CDR1 DFQATT and CDR2 SNEGSKA (reference sequence). This CDR3 region has 14 residues. V lost 2 bases, J lost 2 bases, and 13 bases lay in between. The CDR3 bases are TGCAGTGCTAGAAAGTTCGACGGAACCTACGAGCAGTACTTC. Its protein is CSARKFDGTYEQYF.

This clonotype has at least ten counts. The CDR3 region is CASSLLGTGSYEQYF. CDR3 DNA: TGTGCCAGCAGTTTATTGGGGACGGGATCCTACGAGCAGTACTTC. This rearrangement joins TRBV28 to TRBJ2-7; the D gene could be TRBD1 or TRBD2 (5 bases each). Germline CDR1 and CDR2: MDHEN and SYDVKM. V was shortened by 1 base and J by 1 base, with 11 bases between the two germline ends. The length of the CDR3 is 15 residues.

CDR3 in amino acids: CASGLVPPTKRETQYF. For the CDR3, the DNA is TGTGCTAGTGGTTTGGTACCCCCCACGAAGCGGGAGACCCAGTACTTC. The chain couples TRBV12-5 to TRBJ2-5; D might be TRBD2 (5 bases). Looked up from germline, CDR1 is LGHNT and CDR2 is FRNRAP. V was cut by 0 bases and J by 5 bases, with 16 bases left in between. The CDR3 loop spans 16 amino acids.

At least ten counts were recorded for this clonotype. This chain joins TRBV19 and TRBJ1-1; unclear D gene. The germline V gene encodes CDR1 LNHDA and CDR2 SQIVND (reference sequence). The CDR3 contains 13 residues. The V gene lost 9 bases and the J gene lost 3 bases, with 14 bases spanning the gap. The CDR3 spells CARPPVPDTEAFF. The CDR3 DNA is TGTGCCAGGCCACCCGTCCCTGACACTGAAGCTTTCTTT.

This clonotype was counted at least ten times. The chain uses TRBV20-1 and TRBJ2-7, with 11 bases that match TRBD2. Germline-derived CDR1 and CDR2 are DFQATT and SNEGSKA (reference sequence). This CDR3 comprises 17 residues. With V trimmed by 3 bases and J by 0 bases, 10 bases remained unmatched. The CDR3 loop reads CSARDSGRALDSYEQYF. CDR3 bases: TGCAGTGCTAGGGATAGCGGGAGGGCCTTAGACTCCTACGAGCAGTACTTC.

As for this clonotype: A much more abundant neighbour one base away suggests this may be a read error. The chain combines TRBV28 with TRBJ1-5; D uncertain. CDR3 length: 16 amino acids. V was pared by 7 bases and J by 4 bases, with 20 bases between. Germline CDR1 reads MDHEN; CDR2 reads SYDVKM. The CDR3 is CASTFGTGQENQPQHF. The CDR3 DNA sequence: TGTGCCAGCACCTTTGGAACGGGCCAGGAGAATCAGCCCCAGCATTTT.

The V gene is TRBV19, the J gene TRBJ2-2, with D hard to call. Germline assignment: CDR1 LNHDA and CDR2 SQIVND (reference sequence). This CDR3 has 15 amino acids. V shed 1 base and J shed 6 bases, with 12 bases lying between them. The CDR3 DNA reads TGTGCCAGTAGTATAGTTCCCAGTAGATCCGGGGAGCTGTTTTTT. This codes for CASSIVPSRSGELFF.

This clonotype was seen at least ten times. This chain connects TRBV10-3 to TRBJ2-5, with D perhaps matching TRBD1 (6 bases). The CDR3 is made up of 14 amino acids. Trimming removed 6 bases from V and 5 bases from J, with 16 bases in between. Germline-derived CDR1 and CDR2 are ENHRY and SYGVKD. The CDR3 DNA follows: TGTGCCATCAGGGAACAGGGTTCCAGGGAGACCCAGTACTTC. It codes for CAIREQGSRETQYF.

This clonotype was counted a few times. V gene TRBV24-1 combines with J gene TRBJ2-5; 7 bases align to TRBD2. J gave up 5 bases and V 3 bases, and 14 bases lay outside the gene matches. Germline V gene data show CDR1 as KGHDR and CDR2 as SFDVKD. CDR3 size: 17 residues. The CDR3 DNA reads TGTGCCACCAGTGATGCCACGACTAGCTCCCGCGGGGAGACCCAGTACTTC. Amino acids: CATSDATTSSRGETQYF.

This clonotype was detected ten times or more. This chain links TRBV12-3 or TRBV12-4 with TRBJ1-5, with TRBD1 matching over 7 bases. This CDR3 contains 14 residues. Unmatched junction bases numbered 6, after V lost 7 bases and J lost 3 bases. CDR3 bases: TGTGCCAGCAACCTAAGGGGGCACAATCAGCCCCAGCATTTT. It is translated as CASNLRGHNQPQHF.

This clonotype was recorded at least ten times. The rearrangement links TRBV20-1 to TRBJ1-1; no clear D. The CDR3 loop spans 12 amino acids. Germline V gene lookup returns CDR1 DFQATT and CDR2 SNEGSKA (reference sequence). The ends were cut back, 1 base at V and 1 base at J, with 4 bases in the middle. In nucleotides, the CDR3 is TGCAGTGCTAGAGTCGGGAACACTGAAGCTTTCTTT. Protein product: CSARVGNTEAFF.

This clonotype was recorded at least ten times. V usage is TRBV3-1 and J usage is TRBJ2-4; TRBD2 matches at 11 bases. With 2 bases clipped from V and 7 bases from J, the junction kept 4 bases outside the gene matches. Germline values: CDR1 LGHDT, CDR2 YNNKEL (reference sequence). The CDR3 runs 15 residues. This chain's CDR3 is CASSQSWTSGNIQYF. In nucleotides, the CDR3 is TGTGCCAGCAGCCAATCGTGGACTAGCGGGAACATTCAGTACTTC.

This clonotype was observed at least ten times. This chain links TRBV5-1 with TRBJ1-6; 7 bases are a match to TRBD1. The CDR3 spans 15 residues. CDR1 is SGHRS and CDR2 is YFSETQ in the germline V gene. The junction had 9 bases not matched to a gene; V was cut back by 2 bases and J by 10 bases. The CDR3 is CASSLLRQGRSPLHF. The CDR3, as DNA: TGCGCCAGCAGCTTACTCCGACAGGGAAGGTCACCCCTCCACTTT. The full variable domain, in which reference TRBV5-1 and TRBJ1-6 provide the parts outside the CDR3, is KAGVTQTPRYLIKTRGQQVTLSCSPISGHRSVSWYQQTPGQGLQFLFEYFSETQRNKGNFPGRFSGRQFSNSRSEMNVSTLELGDSALYLCASSLLRQGRSPLHFGNGTRLTVT.

This clonotype was counted at least ten times. V is TRBV27 and J is TRBJ1-1, with TRBD1 identical over 7 bases. After removal of 7 bases from V and 6 bases from J, the junction contained 8 bases not matched to a gene. Per the germline V gene, CDR1 is MNHEY and CDR2 is SMNVEV (reference sequence). This CDR3 is 13 amino acids long. The CDR3 DNA follows: TGTGCCAGCACTAAACAGGGGAAGTCTGAAGCTTTCTTT. This encodes CASTKQGKSEAFF.

This clonotype was seen ten or more times. It may be a read error: a sequence one base away is much more abundant. The V and J genes are TRBV6-5 and TRBJ2-5; D is unresolved. Germline lookup yields CDR1 MNHEY and CDR2 SVGAGI. This CDR3 region has 14 residues. CDR3 sequence: CASSFRIQQGTQYF. The CDR3 bases are TGTGCCAGCAGTTTTAGAATCCAGCAAGGGACCCAGTACTTC.

The chain combines TRBV19 with TRBJ1-1; D unresolved. The CDR3 is 13 amino acids. V was shortened by 3 bases and J by 6 bases, with 11 bases between the two germline ends. Germline values: CDR1 LNHDA, CDR2 SQIVND (reference sequence). For the CDR3, the DNA is TGTGCCAGTAGTATGTCAGAGAGTCCTGAAGCTTTCTTT. As protein: CASSMSESPEAFF.

This clonotype was counted only a few times. V gene TRBV20-1 combines with J gene TRBJ1-3; no reliable D call. This CDR3 is built from 16 residues. Germline loops: CDR1 DFQATT, CDR2 SNEGSKA (reference sequence). V shed 3 bases and J shed 0 bases, with 15 bases lying between them. The CDR3 is CSASRTGIYSGNTIYF. The CDR3 DNA reads as TGCAGTGCTAGCCGCACGGGGATTTACTCTGGAAACACCATATATTTT.

This chain uses TRBV14 with TRBJ2-5; possible D gene TRBD2, 6 bases. Per the germline V gene, CDR1 is SGHDN and CDR2 is FVKESK. The V end lost 0 bases, the J end lost 4 bases, and 12 bases lay between the germline ends. This CDR3 has 15 amino acids. CDR3 region: CASSQDAGRGETQYF. CDR3 in DNA: TGTGCCAGCAGCCAAGATGCGGGAAGGGGAGAGACCCAGTACTTC. Full variable domain (rest looked up from reference TRBV14 and TRBJ2-5): EAGVTQFPSHSVIEKGQTVTLRCDPISGHDNLYWYRRVMGKEIKFLLHFVKESKQDESGMPNNRFLAERTGGTYSTLKVQPAELEDSGVYFCASSQDAGRGETQYFGPGTRLLVL.

This clonotype was seen ten or more times. The V gene is TRBV12-3 or TRBV12-4, the J gene TRBJ1-5; 9 bases match TRBD1. Trimming took 3 bases from V and 3 from J; bases not matched to a gene: 9. This CDR3 region has 17 residues. CDR3 sequence (DNA): TGTGCCAGCAGTTTTCATTGGACAGGGGTAGACAATCAGCCCCAGCATTTT. It yields the protein CASSFHWTGVDNQPQHF.

This clonotype has ten or more counts. Germline is not matched at one junction end, which may reflect a read error. The genes are TRBV7-7 and TRBJ2-4; D uncertain. CDR1 is SSHAT, CDR2 FNYEAQ, per germline (reference sequence). This CDR3 spans 15 amino acids. Written as DNA, the CDR3 is TGTGCTAGCAGCTTCCCCGGATGCGCCAAAAACATTCAGTACTTC. It specifies CASSFPGCAKNIQYF.

V and J are TRBV7-2 and TRBJ1-1; D is unclear. V was shortened by 7 bases and J by 5 bases, with 11 bases between the two germline ends. This CDR3 has 12 amino acids. Germline loops: CDR1 SGHTA, CDR2 FQGNSA. DNA for the CDR3: TGTGCCAGCACCCCACAGAGTACTGAAGCTTTCTTT. Translated, it gives CASTPQSTEAFF. The entire variable domain, with the rest obtained from reference TRBV7-2 and TRBJ1-1, is as follows: GAGVSQSPSNKVTEKGKDVELRCDPISGHTALYWYRQSLGQGLEFLIYFQGNSAPDKSGLPSDRFSAERTGGSVSTLTIQRTQQEDSAVYLCASTPQSTEAFFGQGTRLTVV.

The rearrangement joins TRBV6-5 to TRBJ1-5; D is undetermined. The CDR3 extends over 13 amino acids. Trimming cost V 0 bases and J 7 bases, with 7 bases left between them. Germline lookup yields CDR1 MNHEY and CDR2 SVGAGI. CDR3 loop: CASSYSVQQPQHF. In nucleotides, the CDR3 is TGTGCCAGCAGTTACTCAGTACAGCAGCCCCAGCATTTT.